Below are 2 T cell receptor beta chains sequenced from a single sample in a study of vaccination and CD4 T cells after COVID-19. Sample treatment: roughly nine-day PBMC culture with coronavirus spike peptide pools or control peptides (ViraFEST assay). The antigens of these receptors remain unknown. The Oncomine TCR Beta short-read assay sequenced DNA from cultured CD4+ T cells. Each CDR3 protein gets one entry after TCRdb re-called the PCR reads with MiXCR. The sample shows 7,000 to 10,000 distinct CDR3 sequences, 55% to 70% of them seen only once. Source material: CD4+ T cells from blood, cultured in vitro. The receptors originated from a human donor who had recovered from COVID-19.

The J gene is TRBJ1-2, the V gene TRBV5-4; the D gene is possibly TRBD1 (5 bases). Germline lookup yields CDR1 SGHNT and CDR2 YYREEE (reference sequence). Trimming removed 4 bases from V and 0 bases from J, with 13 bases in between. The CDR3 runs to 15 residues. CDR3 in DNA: TGTGCCAGCAGCCCTACGACAGACACTAACTATGGCTACACCTTC. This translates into CASSPTTDTNYGYTF.

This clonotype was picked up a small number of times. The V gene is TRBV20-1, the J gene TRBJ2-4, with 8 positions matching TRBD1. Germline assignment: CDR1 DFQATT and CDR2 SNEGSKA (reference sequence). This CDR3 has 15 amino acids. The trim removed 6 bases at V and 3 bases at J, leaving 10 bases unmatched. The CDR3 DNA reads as TGCAGTGCCCAGACAGGGGCGGGGAGCAAAAACATTCAGTACTTC. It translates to CSAQTGAGSKNIQYF.